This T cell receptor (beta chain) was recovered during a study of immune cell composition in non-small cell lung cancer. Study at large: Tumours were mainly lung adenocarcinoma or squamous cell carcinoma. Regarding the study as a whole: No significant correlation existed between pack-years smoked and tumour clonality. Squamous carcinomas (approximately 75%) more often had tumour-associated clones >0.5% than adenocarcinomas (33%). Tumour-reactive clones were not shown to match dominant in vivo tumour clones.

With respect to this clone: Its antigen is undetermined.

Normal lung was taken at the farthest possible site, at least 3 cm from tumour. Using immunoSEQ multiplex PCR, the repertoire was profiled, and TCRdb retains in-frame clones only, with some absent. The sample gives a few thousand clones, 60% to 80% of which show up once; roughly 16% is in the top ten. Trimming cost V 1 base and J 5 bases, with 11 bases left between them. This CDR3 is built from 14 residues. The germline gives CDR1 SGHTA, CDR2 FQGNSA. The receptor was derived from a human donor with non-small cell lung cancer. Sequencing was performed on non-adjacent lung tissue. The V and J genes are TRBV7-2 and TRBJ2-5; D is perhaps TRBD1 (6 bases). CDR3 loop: CASSLVGAGETQYF. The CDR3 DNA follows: TGTGCCAGCAGCTTAGTGGGGGCCGGTGAGACCCAGTACTTC.